Below, 2 T cell receptor beta chains from the same sample are listed, as sequenced in a study of CD8+ T cells in alopecia areata. Following RNA extraction, reverse transcription yielded cDNA that acted as the sequencing template. Measured with immunoSEQ multiplex PCR; TCRdb has only the in-frame clones, and not every one. The data contain some 180,000 clones, roughly 56% of them singletons. The sequenced material came from CD8+ T cells sorted from blood. The source of these receptors is a human donor in good health.

Worth noting for this clone: The sample carries other DNA sequences with the same CDR3. The chain has TRBV7-9 and TRBJ2-5, with unresolved D. This CDR3 spans 12 amino acids. Germline CDR1 SEHNR, CDR2 FQNEAQ (reference sequence). Trimming pared 1 base from V and 2 bases from J, leaving 2 bases between. CDR3 bases: TGTGCCAGCAGCTTAGTTCAAGAGACCCAGTACTTC. It codes for CASSLVQETQYF.

The genes are TRBV4-1 and TRBJ1-2; 7 bases agree with TRBD1. Germline V gives CDR1 MGHRA, CDR2 YSYEKL. The CDR3 extends over 15 amino acids. Trimming at V came to 1 base and at J to 2 bases, leaving 4 bases not matched to a gene. The CDR3 DNA sequence: TGCGCCAGCAGCCAAGGGGCAGGGGGAAACTATGGCTACACCTTC. Protein sequence: CASSQGAGGNYGYTF.